The T cell receptor (beta chain) described here comes from a study of T cell clonality in common variable immunodeficiency. The trim removed 5 bases at V and 4 bases at J, leaving 12 bases unmatched. CDR1 and CDR2 (germline): LNHDA, SQIVND (reference sequence). The CDR3 extends over 16 amino acids. The repertoire was sequenced with immunoSEQ multiplex PCR; TCRdb's copy has only in-frame clones and lacks some. The data show about 45,000 clones, with none appearing a single time. Many counts were recorded for this clone. From the germline J gene comes the end of the CDR3, since the read stops 3 residues before it.

The sequence was collected from a person between 18 and 70 years old in good health. This chain uses TRBV19 with TRBJ2-3; 7 nucleotides line up with TRBD1. The sample taken for sequencing was peripheral blood mononuclear cells. The CDR3 reads CASSSDLPGTADTQYF. The sequenced part of the CDR3 DNA is TGTGCCAGTAGTTCCGATCTTCCCGGGACAGCAGATACG.